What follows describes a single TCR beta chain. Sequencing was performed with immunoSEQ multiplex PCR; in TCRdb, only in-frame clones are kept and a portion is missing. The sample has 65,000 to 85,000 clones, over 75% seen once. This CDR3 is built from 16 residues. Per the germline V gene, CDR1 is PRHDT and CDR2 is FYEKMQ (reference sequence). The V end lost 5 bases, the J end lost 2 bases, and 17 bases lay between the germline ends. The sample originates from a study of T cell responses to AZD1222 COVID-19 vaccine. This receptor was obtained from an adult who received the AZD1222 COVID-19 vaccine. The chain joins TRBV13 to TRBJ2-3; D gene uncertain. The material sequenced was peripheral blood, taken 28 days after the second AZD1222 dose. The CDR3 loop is CASSLPRRTSTDTQYF. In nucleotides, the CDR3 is TGTGCCAGCAGCCTCCCAAGGCGGACCTCCACAGATACGCAGTATTTT.